The next 22 T cell receptor beta chains were all read from a single sample in a study of blood T cell repertoires in COVID-19. Profiling relied on immunoSEQ multiplex PCR, and the TCRdb table lists in-frame clones only, not all of them. This sample has roughly 250,000 clones; approximately 83% occur once, and the top ten carry 1.5% to 2%. The sequenced sample was PBMCs or T cells enriched from blood (not recorded which). These receptors were obtained from a woman aged 45-65 years who had recovered from COVID-19.

A remark on this clone: In the same sample, other DNA sequences code for this CDR3. The V call is TRBV5-8, the J call TRBJ1-4; TRBD1 might be the D (5 bases). The CDR3 has 14 amino acids. Per germline, CDR1 SGHTS and CDR2 YDEGEE. V lost 0 bases to trimming and J lost 8 bases, with 11 bases between them. CDR3 in DNA: TGTGCCAGCAGCTTGGCCGGGGGGAGCGAAAAACTGTTTTTT. Translating gives CASSLAGGSEKLFF.

This clone has only a few counts. The chain links TRBV19 to TRBJ1-2; D unclear. V shed 3 bases and J shed 7 bases, with 9 bases lying between them. The CDR3 has 12 amino acids. Per the germline V gene, CDR1 is LNHDA and CDR2 is SQIVND (reference sequence). CDR3 region: CASSIEWAGYTF. DNA of the CDR3: TGTGCCAGTAGTATCGAGTGGGCTGGCTACACCTTC.

The CDR3 reads CASSFREGATGELFF. In DNA form, the CDR3 reads TGCGCCAGCAGCTTTCGTGAGGGGGCCACCGGGGAGCTGTTTTTT. The chain joins TRBV5-1 to TRBJ2-2; 7 nucleotides match TRBD1. Germline loops: CDR1 SGHRS, CDR2 YFSETQ. The CDR3 is 15 residues long. Unmatched junction bases numbered 5, after V lost 2 bases and J lost 4 bases. The entire variable domain, with the rest obtained from reference TRBV5-1 and TRBJ2-2, is as follows: KAGVTQTPRYLIKTRGQQVTLSCSPISGHRSVSWYQQTPGQGLQFLFEYFSETQRNKGNFPGRFSGRQFSNSRSEMNVSTLELGDSALYLCASSFREGATGELFFGEGSRLTVL.

The gene calls are TRBV11-2 and TRBJ2-5, with TRBD1 matching over 7 bases. J lost 4 bases, V lost 2 bases, and 7 bases had no gene match. Germline V gene data show CDR1 as SGHAT and CDR2 as FQNNGV. The CDR3 covers 15 residues. The CDR3 region has the DNA TGTGCCAGCAGCTTACAGACAGGGTTCGGAGAGACCCAGTACTTC. This codes for CASSLQTGFGETQYF.

Only one count was recorded for this clone. This sequence joins TRBV5-1 and TRBJ2-3; possibly TRBD2 for D (6 bases). Germline V gene lookup returns CDR1 SGHRS and CDR2 YFSETQ. Trimming took off 3 bases at V and 0 bases at J, with 11 bases between the two ends. The CDR3 totals 15 residues. DNA of the CDR3: TGCGCCAGCAGCTCGTACGGGACTAGCACAGATACGCAGTATTTT. Its protein is CASSSYGTSTDTQYF.

The rearrangement uses TRBV2 and TRBJ2-5, with 11 positions matching TRBD2. V lost 3 bases, J lost 1 base, and 13 bases stayed unmatched. In germline, CDR1 is SNHLY, CDR2 FYNNEI. There are 19 residues in the CDR3. The CDR3 DNA reads as TGTGCCAGCAGTGACCCGTCGGCTAGCGGGAGGAGGGCCCAAGAGACCCAGTACTTC. It encodes CASSDPSASGRRAQETQYF.

The gene calls are TRBV3-1 (or the pseudogene TRBV3-2) and TRBJ1-1; D gene ambiguous. Looked up from germline, CDR1 is LGHDT and CDR2 is YNNKEL (reference sequence). The CDR3 consists of 14 residues. Trimming pared 1 base from V and 1 base from J, leaving 7 bases between. CDR3 amino acids: CASSQGGANTEAFF. CDR3 in DNA: TGTGCCAGCAGCCAAGGAGGTGCGAACACTGAAGCTTTCTTT.

CDR3 in DNA: TGTGCCAGCAGTTACTCTTCCCGGGTCGGCTACGAGCAGTACTTC. Its protein is CASSYSSRVGYEQYF. The chain employs TRBV6-5 and TRBJ2-7; no clear D. Looked up from germline, CDR1 is MNHEY and CDR2 is SVGAGI. CDR3 length equals 15 residues. The ends were cut back, 0 bases at V and 3 bases at J, with 12 bases in the middle.

This clone has only one observation. CDR3 loop: CASSPLSGRQETQYF. DNA for the CDR3: TGCGCCAGCAGCCCCCTTAGCGGGCGCCAAGAGACCCAGTACTTC. The chain carries TRBV5-1 and TRBJ2-5, with TRBD2 identical over 7 bases. The CDR3 contains 15 residues. V lost 4 bases and J lost 1; bases outside the gene matches: 7. Per the germline V gene, CDR1 is SGHRS and CDR2 is YFSETQ.

The V call is TRBV19, the J call TRBJ2-4, with TRBD2 identical over 8 bases. From germline, CDR1 is LNHDA and CDR2 SQIVND (reference sequence). The CDR3 extends over 15 amino acids. The trim removed 11 bases at V and 0 bases at J, leaving 9 bases unmatched. The CDR3 DNA follows: TGTGCCCGGCGGGGGGAGGAGCAAGCCAAAAACATTCAGTACTTC. As protein: CARRGEEQAKNIQYF.

The rearrangement links TRBV3-1 (or the pseudogene TRBV3-2) to TRBJ1-2; 9 nucleotides line up with TRBD1. V was pared by 4 bases and J by 8 bases, with 5 bases of the junction left unmatched. Germline V gene lookup returns CDR1 LGHDT and CDR2 YNNKEL (reference sequence). The CDR3 is 13 residues long. The CDR3 region has the DNA TGTGCCAGCAGCCGCGGGACAGGGAAAGGCTACACCTTC. Encoded protein: CASSRGTGKGYTF.

This chain connects TRBV3-1 (or the pseudogene TRBV3-2) to TRBJ1-6, with D uncertain. CDR3 length: 18 residues. V was shortened by 2 bases and J by 0 bases, with 14 bases between the two germline ends. Germline CDR1 reads LGHDT; CDR2 reads YNNKEL (reference sequence). The CDR3 loop reads CASSQQTPGSSYNSPLHF. DNA for the CDR3: TGTGCCAGCAGCCAACAGACCCCCGGGAGCTCCTATAATTCACCCCTCCACTTT.

The V and J genes are TRBV10-3 and TRBJ1-1, with D maybe TRBD1 (5 bases). The V and J ends lost 2 bases and 1 base respectively, with 5 bases between them. From germline, CDR1 is ENHRY and CDR2 SYGVKD. The CDR3 is 13 amino acids. CDR3 nucleotide sequence: TGTGCCATCAGTGAGACAGGGAACACTGAAGCTTTCTTT. This gives the protein CAISETGNTEAFF.

This clone was counted between two and nine times. The rearrangement joins TRBV28 to TRBJ1-3; the match to TRBD1 covers 8 bases. Germline CDR1 MDHEN, CDR2 SYDVKM. The V gene end was trimmed by 5 bases and the J gene end by 0 bases; junction bases not matched to a gene: 3. The CDR3 extends over 15 amino acids. The CDR3 spells CASSPGTGSGNTIYF. CDR3 sequence (DNA): TGTGCCAGCAGTCCCGGGACAGGCTCTGGAAACACCATATATTTT.

V is TRBV3-1 (or the pseudogene TRBV3-2) and J is TRBJ1-5; D call uncertain. Germline CDR1 LGHDT, CDR2 YNNKEL (reference sequence). The CDR3 is made up of 13 amino acids. With 0 bases removed from V and 7 bases from J, the gap between germline ends came to 7 bases. CDR3: CASSQDRGQPQHF. CDR3 DNA sequence: TGTGCCAGCAGCCAAGATCGAGGACAGCCCCAGCATTTT.

This sequence joins TRBV6-5 and TRBJ2-1, with 8 bases matching TRBD2. In germline, CDR1 is MNHEY, CDR2 SVGAGI. The CDR3 consists of 14 residues. Here the CDR3 DNA reads TGTGCTACGGGGGGGCCAACCCAGGGGAGGGAGCAGTTCTTC. It yields the protein CATGGPTQGREQFF.

The chain is built from TRBV27 and TRBJ1-2; TRBD1 might be the D (6 bases). The CDR3 is 15 residues long. The germline V gene has CDR1 MNHEY and CDR2 SMNVEV (reference sequence). V was pared by 6 bases and J by 2 bases, with 16 bases between. This chain's CDR3 is CASRATSRGNYGYTF. CDR3 in DNA: TGTGCCAGCAGGGCCACGTCGAGGGGGAACTATGGCTACACCTTC.

The sample holds a few counts of this clone. The J gene is TRBJ2-2, the V gene TRBV10-3; D is ambiguous. The germline gives CDR1 ENHRY, CDR2 SYGVKD. The V gene lost 7 bases and the J gene lost 0 bases, with 15 bases spanning the gap. The CDR3 runs to 16 residues. CDR3 sequence: CAINRKDKSNTGELFF. CDR3 DNA sequence: TGTGCCATCAACAGAAAAGACAAGTCGAACACCGGGGAGCTGTTTTTT.

Regarding this clone: Because the CDR3's place on the DNA is in doubt, the DNA is left out and the CDR3 is given as listed by TCRdb. The rearrangement links TRBV5-4 to TRBJ1-6; the table assigns TRBD1, which was not confirmed against the DNA. The CDR3 is 14 amino acids in total, end residues counted. In germline, CDR1 is SGHNT, CDR2 YYREEE (reference sequence). CDR3 in amino acids: CASSLDLFGQGATF.

The chain links TRBV5-1 to TRBJ2-3, with 15 bases matching TRBD2. Germline V gene sequence: CDR1 SGHRS, CDR2 YFSETQ. The V gene end was trimmed by 3 bases and the J gene end by 3 bases; junction bases not matched to a gene: 5. The CDR3 has 17 amino acids. This chain's CDR3 is CASSWTSGRGETDTQYF. DNA for the CDR3: TGCGCCAGCAGCTGGACTAGCGGGAGGGGGGAAACAGATACGCAGTATTTT.

The CDR3 here is CASAPGAGSYEQYF. DNA of the CDR3: TGCGCCAGCGCCCCCGGAGCGGGATCCTACGAGCAGTACTTC. The V call is TRBV4-1, the J call TRBJ2-7; 7 bases match TRBD2. Germline assignment: CDR1 MGHRA and CDR2 YSYEKL. This CDR3 spans 14 amino acids. The V and J ends lost 8 bases and 1 base, in that order; junction bases with no gene match: 8.

The rearrangement links TRBV30 to TRBJ1-5; 9 nucleotides agree with TRBD1. J gave up 6 bases and V 5 bases, and 11 bases lay outside the gene matches. This CDR3 comprises 15 residues. The germline V gene encodes CDR1 GTSNPN and CDR2 SVGIG (reference sequence). As DNA, the CDR3 is TGTGCCTGGGGCCTGACAGGGGGTGGTGGTCAGCCCCAGCATTTT. Residues: CAWGLTGGGGQPQHF.